A single sample is the source of the 12 T cell receptor beta chains below, sequenced in a study of T cell changes during pregnancy in multiple sclerosis. Measured with immunoSEQ multiplex PCR; TCRdb has only the in-frame clones, and not every one. The sample holds over 60,000 clones, about nine tenths seen once. Sequenced material: peripheral blood, taken in the first trimester of pregnancy. The receptor source for this set is a female donor with multiple sclerosis, enrolled in a pregnancy study.

The chain has TRBV7-2 and TRBJ2-1; 13 bases match TRBD2. Germline-derived CDR1 and CDR2 are SGHTA and FQGNSA. This CDR3 region has 17 residues. V shed 3 bases and J 5 bases; nucleotides not matched to a gene: 7. The CDR3 DNA is TGTGCCAGCAGCTTGGGCTATGGACTAGCGGGGGACAATGAGCAGTTCTTC. As protein: CASSLGYGLAGDNEQFF.

The chain joins TRBV7-6 to TRBJ2-3; D unresolved. Germline values: CDR1 SGHVS, CDR2 FNYEAQ. V lost 5 bases and J lost 3, with 9 bases in between. The CDR3 extends over 13 amino acids. The CDR3 here is CASSLTNTDTQYF. DNA for the CDR3: TGTGCCAGCAGCCTCACAAATACAGATACGCAGTATTTT.

The rearrangement uses TRBV5-1 and TRBJ1-1; D gene ambiguous. V lost 0 bases to trimming and J lost 3 bases, with 9 bases between them. This CDR3 is 14 amino acids long. The germline V gene has CDR1 SGHRS and CDR2 YFSETQ. The CDR3 protein is CASSLDQEYTEAFF. The CDR3 DNA follows: TGCGCCAGCAGCTTGGACCAGGAATACACTGAAGCTTTCTTT.

V and J are TRBV19 and TRBJ1-1; TRBD1 aligns across 9 bases. The length of the CDR3 is 14 residues. Looked up from germline, CDR1 is LNHDA and CDR2 is SQIVND (reference sequence). V gave up 6 bases and J gave up 0 bases; unmatched junction bases: 2. As DNA, the CDR3 is TGTGCCAGTAGCCGGGACAGGGTGAACACTGAAGCTTTCTTT. As protein: CASSRDRVNTEAFF.

This chain uses TRBV19 with TRBJ2-2; 11 nucleotides match TRBD1. Germline V gene data show CDR1 as LNHDA and CDR2 as SQIVND (reference sequence). This CDR3 is 14 amino acids long. V was pared by 10 bases and J by 5 bases, with 6 bases of the junction left unmatched. Here the CDR3 DNA reads TGTGCCACCTCCGGGACAGGGGGGACCGGGGAGCTGTTTTTT. It is translated as CATSGTGGTGELFF.

The chain's CDR3 is CASSPGQGARRQYF. CDR3 DNA sequence: TGTGCCAGCAGCCCAGGACAGGGGGCGCGTCGGCAGTACTTC. This chain uses TRBV6-5 with TRBJ2-7, with 11 bases lining up with TRBD1. V shed 6 bases, J shed 9 bases, and the junction held 10 bases outside the gene matches. CDR1 is MNHEY and CDR2 is SVGAGI in the germline V gene. This CDR3 contains 14 residues.

This clone was observed a few times. The chain carries TRBV14 and TRBJ1-1, with 7 positions matching TRBD1. Germline values: CDR1 SGHDN, CDR2 FVKESK. The CDR3 runs to 15 residues. J gave up 0 bases and V 3 bases, and 4 bases lay outside the gene matches. In DNA form, the CDR3 reads TGTGCCAGCAGCCACAATACAGGGGTGAACACTGAAGCTTTCTTT. It specifies CASSHNTGVNTEAFF.

The chain uses TRBV5-1 and TRBJ1-2; 7 bases map to TRBD1. V gave up 5 bases and J gave up 6 bases; unmatched junction bases: 4. Germline CDR1 reads SGHRS; CDR2 reads YFSETQ. The CDR3 totals 12 residues. The CDR3 bases are TGCGCCAGCAGAGGTACAGGGGATGGCTACACCTTC. Its translation is CASRGTGDGYTF. Supplemented by reference TRBV5-1 and TRBJ1-2, the full variable domain reads KAGVTQTPRYLIKTRGQQVTLSCSPISGHRSVSWYQQTPGQGLQFLFEYFSETQRNKGNFPGRFSGRQFSNSRSEMNVSTLELGDSALYLCASRGTGDGYTFGSGTRLTVV.

This clone has a single count. This chain uses TRBV9 with TRBJ1-6; D call uncertain. This CDR3 region has 15 residues. Germline-derived CDR1 and CDR2 are SGDLS and YYNGEE. Trimming left V 0 bases short and J 5 bases short, with 9 bases between. The CDR3 nucleotides are TGTGCCAGCAGCGTAGAACTACAAAATAATTCACCCCTCCACTTT. Encoded protein: CASSVELQNNSPLHF.

The chain has TRBV7-9 and TRBJ1-2, with TRBD1 as a possible D gene (6 bases). The CDR3 covers 14 residues. Trimming removed 3 bases from V and 2 bases from J, with 10 bases in between. Germline-derived CDR1 and CDR2 are SEHNR and FQNEAQ (reference sequence). In DNA form, the CDR3 reads TGTGCCAGCAGCTTCGGGGGGCTGAACTATGGCTACACCTTC. This translates into CASSFGGLNYGYTF.

V gene TRBV2 combines with J gene TRBJ1-2, with TRBD1 identical over 7 bases. V was clipped by 6 bases and J by 4 bases; unmatched bases: 5. The CDR3 totals 13 residues. CDR1 SNHLY and CDR2 FYNNEI come from the germline V gene. This CDR3 is CASSKGQSYGYTF. For the CDR3, the DNA is TGTGCCAGCAGCAAGGGACAGAGCTATGGCTACACCTTC. The whole variable domain, remainder taken from reference TRBV2 and TRBJ1-2, is EPEVTQTPSHQVTQMGQEVILRCVPISNHLYFYWYRQILGQKVEFLVSFYNNEISEKSEIFDDQFSVERPDGSNFTLKIRSTKLEDSAMYFCASSKGQSYGYTFGSGTRLTVV.

The chain joins TRBV9 to TRBJ1-3; no clear D. Trimming took 0 bases from V and 4 from J, leaving 14 bases between them. Germline CDR1 and CDR2: SGDLS and YYNGEE. This CDR3 is 16 amino acids long. CDR3 sequence: CASSVEVARGGNTIYF. CDR3 nucleotide sequence: TGTGCCAGCAGCGTAGAGGTCGCGCGGGGAGGAAACACCATATATTTT.